The T cell receptor (beta chain) described here comes from a study of blood T cell repertoires in COVID-19. Study in general: The analysed material was cDNA or gDNA that came from T cells, B-cell-depleted T cells, or PBMCs.

Study processing details: Estimation of nucleated cell counts relied on the amplification of reference gene primers. Assay: immunoSEQ multiplex PCR; the TCRdb copy retains only in-frame clones and omits some. V and J calls and clone size follow that table, whereas D and trimming were derived from the DNA. The data contain more than 55,000 clones, about 90% of them singletons. This CDR3 spans 13 amino acids. The germline V gene encodes CDR1 LNHDA and CDR2 SQIVND (reference sequence). Trimming left V 5 bases short and J 5 bases short, with 12 bases between. Sequences were obtained from peripheral blood. The TCR sequence derives from a human donor with active COVID-19. The donor label of this sample is uncertain. The rearrangement uses TRBV19 and TRBJ1-2, with D unresolved. This chain's CDR3 is CASSPRREYGYTF. The CDR3 DNA is TGTGCCAGTAGTCCACGGAGGGAGTATGGCTACACCTTC.